Following are 26 T cell receptor beta chains from one sample sequenced in a study of blood T cell repertoires in COVID-19. Measured with immunoSEQ multiplex PCR; TCRdb has only the in-frame clones, and not every one. The sample contains under 90,000 clones, approximately 80% of which appear only once. The sample consisted of peripheral blood. All receptors come from a human donor in a cohort sampled during active COVID-19.

The chain is built from TRBV29-1 and TRBJ1-1; D ambiguous. V was clipped by 7 bases and J by 3 bases, with 15 bases between them. Per germline, CDR1 SQVTM and CDR2 ANQGSEA. There are 13 residues in the CDR3. The chain's CDR3 is CSARERYDTEAFF. The CDR3 coding sequence is TGCAGCGCAAGGGAGAGGTACGACACTGAAGCTTTCTTT.

The rearrangement links TRBV6-1 to TRBJ1-4; possible D gene TRBD1, 6 bases. The germline V and J ends were trimmed by 1 base and 8 bases, with 14 bases remaining between them. From germline, CDR1 is MNHNS and CDR2 SASEGT. This CDR3 region has 15 residues. The CDR3 bases are TGTGCCAGCAGTGAAGATGGGGCCCAGGGGGAAAAACTGTTTTTT. This sequence encodes CASSEDGAQGEKLFF.

This chain links TRBV2 with TRBJ1-4; D gene uncertain. Per germline, CDR1 SNHLY and CDR2 FYNNEI. Trimming stripped 4 bases from V and 7 bases from J, with 10 bases between. The length of the CDR3 is 13 residues. The CDR3, as DNA: TGTGCCAGCAGTGGACGAAGGAGTGAAAAACTGTTTTTT. This gives the protein CASSGRRSEKLFF.

The chain employs TRBV11-2 and TRBJ2-7; possibly TRBD2 for D (5 bases). Germline CDR1 SGHAT, CDR2 FQNNGV. V gave up 4 bases and J gave up 3 bases, with 13 bases separating them. The CDR3 runs to 14 residues. The CDR3 DNA sequence: TGTGCCAGCAGCTCCAATGGGGAGCACTACGAGCAGTACTTC. It is translated as CASSSNGEHYEQYF. Looking up the rest from reference TRBV11-2 and TRBJ2-7 gives the full variable domain: EAGVAQSPRYKIIEKRQSVAFWCNPISGHATLYWYQQILGQGPKLLIQFQNNGVVDDSQLPKDRFSAERLKGVDSTLKIQPAKLEDSAVYLCASSSNGEHYEQYFGPGTRLTVT.

This chain links TRBV6-5 with TRBJ1-2; 8 nucleotides agree with TRBD1. The V segment lost 5 bases and the J segment 8 bases; nucleotides outside the gene matches: 7. CDR1 MNHEY and CDR2 SVGAGI come from the germline V gene. The length of the CDR3 is 13 residues. The CDR3 nucleotides read TGTGCCAGCAGTAGACAGGGGTTGGGAGGCTACACCTTC. It encodes CASSRQGLGGYTF.

This chain uses TRBV2 with TRBJ2-3; D gene uncertain. Germline CDR1 and CDR2: SNHLY and FYNNEI. This CDR3 spans 14 amino acids. Trimming shortened V by 3 bases and J by 2 bases, and 9 bases separated the two germline ends. The CDR3 is CASSDSVLTDTQYF. For the CDR3, the DNA is TGTGCCAGCAGTGACTCGGTCCTCACAGATACGCAGTATTTT.

The rearrangement uses TRBV27 and TRBJ1-3, with 7 bases fitting TRBD1. The CDR3 extends over 16 amino acids. The germline gives CDR1 MNHEY, CDR2 SMNVEV (reference sequence). The V segment lost 6 bases and the J segment 3 bases; nucleotides outside the gene matches: 11. CDR3 nucleotide sequence: TGTGCCAGCAGCCGACAGGGTCTGGGAGTTGGAAACACCATATATTTT. It translates to CASSRQGLGVGNTIYF.

The chain uses TRBV19 and TRBJ1-6; 8 bases align to TRBD1. This CDR3 is 15 amino acids long. Germline V gives CDR1 LNHDA, CDR2 SQIVND (reference sequence). V gave up 4 bases and J gave up 6 bases; unmatched junction bases: 5. The CDR3 region has the DNA TGTGCCAGTAGTACTCAGGGGGCTAGTAATTCACCCCTCCACTTT. This translates into CASSTQGASNSPLHF.

For the CDR3, the DNA is TGTGCCAGCAGTTACCTAGGCGGACAGGGTGGTGGCTACACCTTC. Its translation: CASSYLGGQGGGYTF. This sequence joins TRBV6-5 and TRBJ1-2; 8 bases are a match to TRBD1. The CDR3 contains 15 residues. With V trimmed by 2 bases and J by 7 bases, 9 bases remained unmatched. The germline CDR1 and CDR2 sequences are MNHEY and SVGAGI.

This rearrangement joins TRBV21-1 to TRBJ1-4; the D segment call TRBD1 is taken from the table without a DNA check. TRBV21-1 is classified as a pseudogene. This CDR3 spans 20 amino acids. In nucleotides, the CDR3 is TGTGCCAGCAGCAAACCCGGATCCCGGGGGACAGGGGGAAGTAATGAAAAACTGTTTTTT. Encoded protein: CASSKPGSRGTGGSNEKLFF.

This chain joins TRBV7-2 and TRBJ2-5; unclear D gene. Trimming pared 2 bases from V and 1 base from J, leaving 8 bases between. CDR3 length: 14 residues. Germline CDR1 and CDR2: SGHTA and FQGNSA. The CDR3 protein is CASSLLRVQETQYF. The CDR3 DNA is TGTGCCAGCAGCTTACTGCGAGTCCAAGAGACCCAGTACTTC. The full variable domain, in which reference TRBV7-2 and TRBJ2-5 provide the parts outside the CDR3, is GAGVSQSPSNKVTEKGKDVELRCDPISGHTALYWYRQSLGQGLEFLIYFQGNSAPDKSGLPSDRFSAERTGGSVSTLTIQRTQQEDSAVYLCASSLLRVQETQYFGPGTRLLVL.

The CDR3 reads CASSRTSGGNTEAFF. DNA of the CDR3: TGTGCCAGCAGCCGGACTTCAGGGGGGAACACTGAAGCTTTCTTT. This sequence joins TRBV3-1 (or the pseudogene TRBV3-2) and TRBJ1-1, with 7 bases matching TRBD1. V was pared by 4 bases and J by 1 base, with 6 bases of the junction left unmatched. Germline lookup yields CDR1 LGHDT and CDR2 YNNKEL (reference sequence). The CDR3 spans 15 residues.

The V gene is TRBV3-1 (or the pseudogene TRBV3-2), the J gene TRBJ2-1; no firm D call. The germline V gene encodes CDR1 LGHDT and CDR2 YNNKEL (reference sequence). This CDR3 has 16 residues. Deletions cut 1 base from V and 0 bases from J, with 10 bases between. CDR3 in amino acids: CASSQGQRLSYNEQFF. CDR3 DNA sequence: TGTGCCAGCAGCCAAGGGCAGAGACTCTCCTACAATGAGCAGTTCTTC.

This clone was detected a few times. This chain links TRBV7-2 with TRBJ1-5; a weak D match, TRBD1 (5 bases). CDR1 is SGHTA and CDR2 is FQGNSA in the germline V gene. Deletions cut 1 base from V and 6 bases from J, with 13 bases between. This CDR3 contains 15 residues. Here the CDR3 reads CASSLGNRGSQPQHF. The CDR3 bases are TGTGCCAGCAGCTTAGGGAATAGGGGTTCTCAGCCCCAGCATTTT.

This clone was counted once. The V and J genes are TRBV9 and TRBJ2-5; the match to TRBD2 covers 10 bases. The CDR3 is 15 residues long. The V segment lost 4 bases and the J segment 3 bases; nucleotides outside the gene matches: 6. Germline V lookup: CDR1 SGDLS, CDR2 YYNGEE. For the CDR3, the DNA is TGTGCCAGCAGCACCCACCTAGCGGGGGAAGAGACCCAGTACTTC. It translates to CASSTHLAGEETQYF.

J is TRBJ2-2 and V is TRBV6-1, with D unresolved. The germline CDR1 and CDR2 sequences are MNHNS and SASEGT. V was shortened by 3 bases and J by 4 bases, with 12 bases between the two germline ends. The CDR3 contains 15 residues. The CDR3 region is CASSEQGRSTGELFF. The CDR3 DNA is TGTGCCAGCAGTGAGCAAGGAAGGAGCACCGGGGAGCTGTTTTTT.

V usage is TRBV28 and J usage is TRBJ1-3; D perhaps matches TRBD1 (5 bases). This CDR3 comprises 15 residues. From germline, CDR1 is MDHEN and CDR2 SYDVKM. V was pared by 5 bases and J by 0 bases, with 11 bases between. CDR3 DNA sequence: TGTGCCAGCAGTCCCCCTCAGGGCTCTGGAAACACCATATATTTT. This gives the protein CASSPPQGSGNTIYF.

This clone was counted a single time. The chain couples TRBV7-9 to TRBJ2-3; TRBD1 agrees at 8 bases. CDR3 length: 14 residues. The junction had 7 bases not matched to a gene; V was cut back by 6 bases and J by 5 bases. Germline V gene sequence: CDR1 SEHNR, CDR2 FQNEAQ (reference sequence). CDR3 sequence: CASRSQGAGDTQYF. The CDR3, as DNA: TGTGCCAGCAGATCCCAGGGGGCCGGAGATACGCAGTATTTT.

The rearrangement links TRBV6-5 to TRBJ2-2; possible D gene TRBD2, 5 bases. The V end was cut by 6 bases, the J end by 5 bases, with 13 bases between. Per the germline V gene, CDR1 is MNHEY and CDR2 is SVGAGI. The CDR3 totals 14 residues. The CDR3 loop reads CASSWLRETGELFF. CDR3 in DNA: TGTGCCAGCAGCTGGTTGAGGGAAACCGGGGAGCTGTTTTTT.

This chain links TRBV6-5 with TRBJ2-2; no firm D call. The CDR3 totals 15 residues. V dropped 8 bases and J dropped 0 bases, with 13 bases sitting between them. CDR1 and CDR2 (germline): MNHEY, SVGAGI. The CDR3 region is CASLARDTNTGELFF. CDR3 nucleotides: TGTGCCAGCCTTGCCCGAGACACGAACACCGGGGAGCTGTTTTTT.

V usage is TRBV30 and J usage is TRBJ2-2; D not resolved. CDR3 length: 11 amino acids. Germline V gives CDR1 GTSNPN, CDR2 SVGIG (reference sequence). Trimming stripped 4 bases from V and 7 bases from J, with 7 bases between. Here the CDR3 DNA reads TGTGCCTGGATGGGCCTCGGGGAGCTGTTTTTT. It is translated as CAWMGLGELFF.

The V and J genes are TRBV2 and TRBJ1-2; D possibly corresponds to TRBD1 (5 bases). The ends were cut back, 6 bases at V and 4 bases at J, with 18 bases in the middle. This CDR3 has 15 residues. The germline V gene encodes CDR1 SNHLY and CDR2 FYNNEI. The CDR3 loop is CASSDRPNRPYGYTF. The CDR3 nucleotides are TGTGCCAGCAGCGATCGACCGAACAGGCCCTATGGCTACACCTTC. The full variable domain, in which reference TRBV2 and TRBJ1-2 provide the parts outside the CDR3, is EPEVTQTPSHQVTQMGQEVILRCVPISNHLYFYWYRQILGQKVEFLVSFYNNEISEKSEIFDDQFSVERPDGSNFTLKIRSTKLEDSAMYFCASSDRPNRPYGYTFGSGTRLTVV.

This chain uses TRBV24-1 with TRBJ2-4; D perhaps matches TRBD1 (5 bases). Germline V CDR1 and CDR2: KGHDR, SFDVKD. V lost 4 bases to trimming and J lost 0 bases, with 9 bases between them. The CDR3 is 15 residues long. The chain's CDR3 is CATSEKGLAKNIQYF. Here the CDR3 DNA reads TGTGCCACCAGTGAGAAGGGGCTAGCCAAAAACATTCAGTACTTC.

The rearrangement uses TRBV28 and TRBJ1-3, with 8 bases aligning to TRBD1. CDR1 is MDHEN, CDR2 SYDVKM, per germline. The CDR3 spans 14 residues. The V segment lost 8 bases and the J segment 1 base; nucleotides outside the gene matches: 4. CDR3 in DNA: TGTGCCAGCGGAAGGACAGGGTCTGGAAACACCATATATTTT. Its protein is CASGRTGSGNTIYF.

CDR3 amino acids: CASSDPVDASGGPRETQYF. CDR3 sequence (DNA): TGTGCCAGCAGCGACCCCGTGGATGCTAGCGGGGGGCCTCGGGAGACCCAGTACTTC. This chain links TRBV9 with TRBJ2-5; TRBD2 matches at 11 bases. This CDR3 is 19 amino acids long. J was trimmed by 5 bases and V by 3 bases; bases with no gene match: 18. In germline, CDR1 is SGDLS, CDR2 YYNGEE.

The chain combines TRBV7-2 with TRBJ2-5; D not resolved. With 4 bases removed from V and 5 bases from J, the gap between germline ends came to 11 bases. CDR1 and CDR2 (germline): SGHTA, FQGNSA. The CDR3 sequence is 13 residues long. CDR3 loop: CASSSELYETQYF. In DNA, the CDR3 is TGTGCCAGCAGCTCCGAGCTATACGAGACCCAGTACTTC.